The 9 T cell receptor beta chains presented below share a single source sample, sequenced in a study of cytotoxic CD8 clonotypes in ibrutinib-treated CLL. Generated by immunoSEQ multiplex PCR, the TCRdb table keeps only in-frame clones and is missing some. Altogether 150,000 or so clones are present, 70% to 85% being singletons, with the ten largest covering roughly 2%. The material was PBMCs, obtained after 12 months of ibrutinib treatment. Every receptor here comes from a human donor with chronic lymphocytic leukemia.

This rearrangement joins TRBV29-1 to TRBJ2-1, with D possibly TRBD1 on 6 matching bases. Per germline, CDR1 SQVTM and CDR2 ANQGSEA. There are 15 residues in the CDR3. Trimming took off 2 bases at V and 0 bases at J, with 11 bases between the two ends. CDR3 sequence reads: CSVESPDSSYNEQFF. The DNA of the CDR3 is TGCAGCGTTGAATCCCCGGACAGCTCCTACAATGAGCAGTTCTTC.

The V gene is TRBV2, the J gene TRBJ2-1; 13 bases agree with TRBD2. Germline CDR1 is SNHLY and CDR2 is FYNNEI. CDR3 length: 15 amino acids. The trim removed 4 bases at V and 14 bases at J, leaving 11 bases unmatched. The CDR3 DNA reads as TGTGCCAGCAGTGGCGAAACTAGCGGGAGGGCCTTGAAGTTCTTC. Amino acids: CASSGETSGRALKFF.

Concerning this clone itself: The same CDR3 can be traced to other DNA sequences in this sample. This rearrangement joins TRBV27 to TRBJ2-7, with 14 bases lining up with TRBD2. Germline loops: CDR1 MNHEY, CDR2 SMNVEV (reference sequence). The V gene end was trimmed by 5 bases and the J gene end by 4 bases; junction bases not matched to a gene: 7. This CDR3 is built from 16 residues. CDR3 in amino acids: CASSSLGTSGSYEQYF. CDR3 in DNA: TGTGCCAGCAGTAGCCTCGGGACTAGCGGGAGTTACGAGCAGTACTTC.

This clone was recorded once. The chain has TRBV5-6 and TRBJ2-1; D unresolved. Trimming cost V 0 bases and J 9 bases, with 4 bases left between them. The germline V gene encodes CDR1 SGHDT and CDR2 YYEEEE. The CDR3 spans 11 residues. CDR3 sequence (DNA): TGTGCCAGCAGCTTGGGGGGTGAGCAGTTCTTC. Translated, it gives CASSLGGEQFF. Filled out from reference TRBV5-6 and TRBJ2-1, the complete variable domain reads DAGVTQSPTHLIKTRGQQVTLRCSPKSGHDTVSWYQQALGQGPQFIFQYYEEEERQRGNFPDRFSGHQFPNYSSELNVNALLLGDSALYLCASSLGGEQFFGPGTRLTVL.

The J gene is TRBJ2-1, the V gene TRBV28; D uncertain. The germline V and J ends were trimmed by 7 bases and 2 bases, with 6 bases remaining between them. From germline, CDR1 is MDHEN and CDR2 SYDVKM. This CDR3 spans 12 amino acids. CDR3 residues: CASTSTYNEQFF. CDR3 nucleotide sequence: TGTGCCAGCACGTCTACCTACAATGAGCAGTTCTTC.

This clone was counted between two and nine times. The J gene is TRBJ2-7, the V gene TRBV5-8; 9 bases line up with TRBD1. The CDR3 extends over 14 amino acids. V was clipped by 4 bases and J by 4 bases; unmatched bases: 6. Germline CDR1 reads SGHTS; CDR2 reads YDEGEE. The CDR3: CASSHRGRKYEQYF. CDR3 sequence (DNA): TGTGCCAGCAGCCACAGGGGGCGAAAGTACGAGCAGTACTTC.

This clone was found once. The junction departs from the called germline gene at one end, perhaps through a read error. CDR3 amino acids: CASSPLAGDDEQYF. The CDR3 DNA reads TGTGCCAGCTCGCCACTAGCGGGAGACGACGAGCAGTACTTC. The V and J genes are TRBV18 and TRBJ2-7, with 11 bases identical to TRBD2. Germline V gives CDR1 KGHSH, CDR2 LQKENI. This CDR3 comprises 14 residues.

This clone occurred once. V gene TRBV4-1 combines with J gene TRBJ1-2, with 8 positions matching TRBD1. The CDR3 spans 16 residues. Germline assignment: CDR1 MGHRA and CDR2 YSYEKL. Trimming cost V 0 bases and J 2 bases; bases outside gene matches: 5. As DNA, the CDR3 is TGCGCCAGCAGCCAAGACCGGACAGGGCGGAACTATGGCTACACCTTC. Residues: CASSQDRTGRNYGYTF.

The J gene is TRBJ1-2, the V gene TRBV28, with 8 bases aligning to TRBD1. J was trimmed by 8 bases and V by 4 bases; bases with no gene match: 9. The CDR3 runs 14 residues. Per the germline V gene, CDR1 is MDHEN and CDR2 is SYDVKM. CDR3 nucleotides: TGTGCCAGCAGTTCGCCAGGGGGCGCGAAGGGCTACACCTTC. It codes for CASSSPGGAKGYTF.